The 18 T cell receptor beta chains below were found in one sample sequenced in a study of human T cells and chemical hapten exposure. Specified time point: patch test 2, 6 weeks after DPC sensitization. This sample's treatment: therapeutic diphenylcyclopropenone sensitization with weekly scalp DPC. TCRdb called the RACE reads again in MiXCR, with one record for every CDR3 protein. Of hundreds of thousands of distinct CDR3 sequences listed, roughly 6.3% are singletons. The source was whole blood, collected in connection with sensitization to the hapten diphenylcyclopropenone (DPC). These receptors were taken from a woman younger than 35 with alopecia areata. Some clones in this sample may be carry-over from other donors' samples.

This clonotype was counted only a few times. The chain joins TRBV2 to TRBJ2-4; D call uncertain. V was trimmed by 7 bases and J by 2 bases, leaving 6 bases between them. There are 12 residues in the CDR3. The germline V gene has CDR1 SNHLY and CDR2 FYNNEI. As DNA, the CDR3 is TGTGCCAGCAAGCAGTCCAAAAACATTCAGTACTTC. It codes for CASKQSKNIQYF.

This clonotype was found a few times. The chain uses TRBV14 and TRBJ2-7, with 10 bases aligning to TRBD1. CDR1 is SGHDN, CDR2 FVKESK, per germline. The CDR3 runs to 17 residues. The J segment lost 2 bases and the V segment lost 0 bases, leaving 7 bases of the junction unmatched. The CDR3 is CASSQDPDRGYPYEQYF. CDR3 DNA sequence: TGTGCCAGCAGCCAAGACCCGGACAGGGGGTACCCCTACGAGCAGTACTTC.

The sample holds a few counts of this clonotype. The chain has TRBV20-1 and TRBJ2-7; no clear D. V lost 5 bases to trimming and J lost 12 bases, with 20 bases between them. Germline V CDR1 and CDR2: DFQATT, SNEGSKA (reference sequence). The CDR3 length is 12 residues. The CDR3 region is CSAHPQASVGYF. DNA of the CDR3: TGCAGTGCTCACCCTCAGGCTTCCGTGGGGTACTTC.

The chain employs TRBV29-1 and TRBJ1-2; no firm D call. V was cut by 7 bases and J by 4 bases, with 16 bases left in between. The length of the CDR3 is 13 residues. Germline CDR1 SQVTM, CDR2 ANQGSEA. Here the CDR3 DNA reads TGCAGCGCCGTATCGGGGTCCCTCTATGGCTACACCTTC. It encodes CSAVSGSLYGYTF.

Only a few counts were recorded for this clonotype. The J gene is TRBJ1-2, the V gene TRBV12-3 or TRBV12-4; D call uncertain. The CDR3 extends over 11 amino acids. The V and J ends lost 4 bases and 8 bases respectively, with 8 bases between them. This chain's CDR3 is CASSYGEGYTF. The CDR3 DNA sequence: TGTGCCAGCAGTTATGGGGAAGGCTACACCTTC.

This clonotype showed up just a few times. The chain employs TRBV3-1 and TRBJ1-5, with D tentatively TRBD1 (5 bases). Trimming took off 3 bases at V and 7 bases at J, with 10 bases between the two ends. The CDR3 is 13 residues long. From germline, CDR1 is LGHDT and CDR2 YNNKEL (reference sequence). Here the CDR3 reads CASSQGLGQPQHF. CDR3 DNA: TGTGCCAGCAGCCAGGGGCTGGGACAGCCCCAGCATTTT.

This clonotype showed up just a few times. The chain employs TRBV7-9 and TRBJ2-4, with 9 positions matching TRBD1. J gave up 11 bases and V 5 bases, and 4 bases lay outside the gene matches. Looked up from germline, CDR1 is SEHNR and CDR2 is FQNEAQ (reference sequence). The length of the CDR3 is 12 residues. For the CDR3, the DNA is TGTGCCAGCAGCCAGGACAGGGGCCTTCAGTACTTC. Encoded protein: CASSQDRGLQYF.

This clonotype was seen a few times. The rearrangement uses TRBV6-5 and TRBJ2-3; a weak D match, TRBD2 (5 bases). V was pared by 5 bases and J by 5 bases, with 23 bases between. Germline lookup yields CDR1 MNHEY and CDR2 SVGAGI. This CDR3 has 17 residues. CDR3: CASSPRRGLLARDTQYF. Written as DNA, the CDR3 is TGTGCCAGCAGTCCAAGAAGAGGGCTCTTAGCACGAGATACGCAGTATTTT.

This clonotype was counted ten times or more. This chain joins TRBV6-2 or TRBV6-3 and TRBJ1-1; TRBD1 might be the D (6 bases). This CDR3 region has 14 residues. Per the germline V gene, CDR1 is MNHEY and CDR2 is SVGEGT. Between the trimmed V and J ends, which lost 4 bases and 1 base, there was a span of 10 bases. The CDR3 region has the DNA TGTGCCAGCAGTTCGGGACAAACGAACACTGAAGCTTTCTTT. Residues: CASSSGQTNTEAFF.

This clonotype was recorded at least ten times. A read error may produce the germline difference seen at one junction end. This chain uses TRBV7-7 with TRBJ1-1; D is unresolved. The CDR3 contains 13 residues. Germline V gene lookup returns CDR1 SSHAT and CDR2 FNYEAQ (reference sequence). CDR3 residues: CASSSNLNTEAFF. The CDR3 DNA reads as TGTGCTAGCAGCTCGAACCTTAACACTGAAGCTTTCTTT.

The chain recombines TRBV6-6 with TRBJ2-1; no reliable D call. This CDR3 comprises 14 residues. V shed 7 bases and J shed 0 bases, with 10 bases lying between them. Germline CDR1 reads MNHNY; CDR2 reads SVGAGI (reference sequence). For the CDR3, the DNA is TGTGCCAGCAAATCCCTCGTCTCCTACAATGAGCAGTTCTTC. Translating gives CASKSLVSYNEQFF.

This sequence joins TRBV6-5 and TRBJ2-3, with D perhaps given as TRBD1 or TRBD2 (6 bases each). The V and J ends lost 3 bases and 2 bases respectively, with 24 bases between them. The CDR3 runs 19 residues. Germline CDR1 reads MNHEY; CDR2 reads SVGAGI. CDR3 DNA sequence: TGTGCCAGCAGTTATATGAGGACCGGTGGCCGGGGGCACACAGATACGCAGTATTTT. It codes for CASSYMRTGGRGHTDTQYF.

This clonotype was found many times. The V and J genes are TRBV7-2 and TRBJ2-3; no clear D. Trimming took off 1 base at V and 4 bases at J, with 15 bases between the two ends. Germline values: CDR1 SGHTA, CDR2 FQGNSA. The CDR3 runs to 16 residues. The CDR3 sequence: CASSLGAASPPDTQYF. Written as DNA, the CDR3 is TGTGCCAGCAGCTTAGGGGCAGCCTCCCCCCCAGATACGCAGTATTTT.

This clonotype was picked up many times. The chain uses TRBV5-1 and TRBJ1-5; D is unresolved. Trimming stripped 0 bases from V and 4 bases from J, with 8 bases between. Germline-derived CDR1 and CDR2 are SGHRS and YFSETQ. The CDR3 contains 14 residues. CDR3 loop: CASSLGGHNQPQHF. CDR3 DNA: TGCGCCAGCAGCTTGGGCGGGCATAATCAGCCCCAGCATTTT.

This clonotype was picked up a small number of times. The chain has TRBV2 and TRBJ2-5; D not certain. Germline V CDR1 and CDR2: SNHLY, FYNNEI. This CDR3 spans 15 amino acids. Trimming pared 8 bases from V and 0 bases from J, leaving 16 bases between. CDR3 DNA: TGTGCCAGCGGTGGCCAGCCCGAGTACCAAGAGACCCAGTACTTC. Translation gives CASGGQPEYQETQYF.

This clonotype was picked up a small number of times. The chain recombines TRBV6-5 with TRBJ2-7, with 10 positions matching TRBD1. This CDR3 has 17 residues. The ends lost 0 bases at V and 6 bases at J; junction bases unmatched: 11. CDR1 is MNHEY and CDR2 is SVGAGI in the germline V gene. Here the CDR3 DNA reads TGTGCCAGCAGTTACTCTGTCGGACAGGGGGGATTTGGCGAGCAGTACTTC. Translation: CASSYSVGQGGFGEQYF.

The table lists this clonotype with a few counts. The V and J genes are TRBV29-1 and TRBJ2-7; D is undetermined. Trimming shortened V by 2 bases and J by 3 bases, and 5 bases separated the two germline ends. Germline-derived CDR1 and CDR2 are SQVTM and ANQGSEA. The CDR3 spans 11 residues. The CDR3: CSVEQDYEQYF. The CDR3 bases are TGCAGCGTTGAACAAGACTACGAGCAGTACTTC.

About this clonotype itself: A read error is possible here, since a much larger clone lies one base away. The chain joins TRBV29-1 to TRBJ1-5, with a weak D call TRBD1 (6 bases). V lost 7 bases and J lost 8, with 18 bases in between. Germline V gene sequence: CDR1 SQVTM, CDR2 ANQGSEA. The CDR3 consists of 13 residues. In nucleotides, the CDR3 is TGCAGCGCCTTACAGGGTTCGAATAAGCCCCAGCATTTT. Amino acids: CSALQGSNKPQHF.